This T cell receptor beta chain was found in a study of glioma-infiltrating T cells after dendritic cell vaccination (dated by TCRdb to 2016 to 2018). With regard to the full study: A cohort of 15 glioblastoma patients from Phase I and II dendritic cell vaccination trials was included, of whom 9 were newly diagnosed and 6 had recurrent disease. Between the early 2000s and the early 2010s, patients were given autologous tumor lysate-pulsed dendritic cell vaccination. The vaccine consisted of monocyte-derived dendritic cells cultured seven to eight days with IL-4 and GM-CSF, then pulsed overnight with autologous tumor lysate. Each patient got three intradermal injections of the dendritic cell vaccine, spaced at biweekly intervals, in the arm below the axilla. In glioblastoma patients vaccinated with dendritic cells, deep sequencing of TCR beta CDR3 regions served to measure the amount of tumor-infiltrating lymphocytes and to compare repertoires between tumor and blood. Survival after dendritic cell vaccination was correlated with TCR sequencing metrics such as TIL content and the overlap between tumor and blood repertoires.

V lost 2 bases and J lost 5 bases; the stretch between them is 15 bases long. For CDR1 and CDR2, the germline V gene lists MGHDK and SYGVNS. Taken from cysteine to phenylalanine, the CDR3 has 15 residues. The only DNA kept is the CDR3, 45 bases in frame from the first base. The time point label, as the study defines it: after dendritic cell vaccination, including at tumor progression/relapse. To be selected, patients needed enough residual fresh-frozen tumor tissue and more than two years of available survival data. Molecular status otherwise varied across the glioblastoma patients, but none of them carried an isocitrate dehydrogenase mutation. PBMC were collected before vaccination, two weeks after the third vaccination, and at tumor progression when it occurred. The Qiagen DNeasy Blood extraction Kit was used for extraction of genomic DNA. Worth noting for this clone: Its antigen specificity is not known. Base qualities are not provided; no much larger clone lies one nucleotide away.

General conclusions and limits of the study: The cohort was small and heterogeneous, few patients had complete blood and tumor sets, and even fewer had initial-recurrent tumor pairs. TCR clonality showed no direct relationship with survival, which suggests that a diverse polyclonal response may matter. The TCR overlap response model with three groups was called speculative and said to need prospective validation. After dendritic cell vaccination, a higher estimated pretreatment TIL content predicted longer time to progression and longer overall survival.

Using the immunoSEQ assay, TCRB CDR3 regions were amplified from roughly 2.2 micrograms of genomic DNA, or from all available DNA when less than that was on hand. The multiplex PCR employed 60 forward primers targeting TCR V beta segments and 13 reverse primers targeting J beta segments. To estimate reads per starting template, synthetic control templates were spiked into each sample at limiting dilution. Sequencing produced 87 bp reads on the Illumina HiSeq System. The original methods were these. PCR and sequencing errors were removed by merging closely related sequences with a nearest neighbor algorithm. TCR overlap was defined as the percentage of unique tumor TCR beta sequences that were also present in the same patient's peripheral blood. TCRdb stores this immuneACCESS table with in-frame sequences only. Part of the clones is absent; in the studies checked, under half of the shortfall reflects unresolved V genes, and no reason is known for the rest. The D gene and trimming were derived from the DNA, and the V and J assignments and clone size from that table. Within this sample are 65,000 or so clones, with 86% of them counted one time only. Under 14% of the sample is held by the ten biggest clonotypes.

The material was blood, obtained after dendritic cell vaccination. This sequence was found in a human donor with glioblastoma. This sequence uses TRBV25-1 and TRBJ1-1; the D gene assignment is ambiguous. Here is the DNA: TGTGCCAGCAGTGAAGAAGGAGGAAGACGGACTGAAGCTTTCTTT. The resulting protein is CASSEEGGRRTEAFF.